This is a list of T cell receptor beta chains from one sample in a study of identical twins. TCRdb reprocessed the 5' RACE reads via MiXCR and lists one record per CDR3 protein. This table has under 350,000 distinct CDR3 sequences, roughly 8.6% appearing once. These data were also reused for a study on yellow fever vaccine responses in identical twins.

Specimen: CD8+ T cells sorted from blood. The source of these receptors is a woman in her late teens or twenties in good health. CDR3s include the opening cysteine and the closing phenylalanine or tryptophan. Fields, in order: V gene, D gene, J gene, clone size, CDR3 DNA, CDR3 protein. The D gene is left open where the match is weak. Clone size is not always given. Where it is, it says once, few, many or a class for expanded clones.

TRBV29-1	.	TRBJ2-1	many	TGCAGCGTTGATCGACTATCCTACAATGAGCAGTTCTTC	CSVDRLSYNEQFF
TRBV9	.	TRBJ2-2	few	TGTGCCAGCAGCGACGGGGGCGGGACCGGGGAGCTGTTTTTT	CASSDGGGTGELFF
TRBV5-1	.	TRBJ2-7	many	TGCGCCAGCAGCTTGGCCGTAGGGGATTACGAGCAGTACTTC	CASSLAVGDYEQYF
TRBV12-3/TRBV12-4	.	TRBJ2-7	.	TGTGCCAGCAGTTTAGCACTAGATGCTGACGAGCAGTACTTC	CASSLALDADEQYF
TRBV20-1	.	TRBJ2-7	few	TGCAGTGCTAGATATCGGCTAGCGTCGACCTACGAGCAGTACTTC	CSARYRLASTYEQYF
TRBV12-3/TRBV12-4	TRBD1	TRBJ2-7	many	TGTGCCAGCAGTCCCCGACAGGGGTTATCCTACGAGCAGTACTTC	CASSPRQGLSYEQYF
TRBV5-8	.	TRBJ2-7	few	TGTGCCAGCAGCTTGGGTTTAATAGGCTTAACCTACGAGCAGTACTTC	CASSLGLIGLTYEQYF
TRBV12-3/TRBV12-4	.	TRBJ1-2	many	TGTGCCAGCAGTTTACCCGCTCTCAACTATGGCTACACCTTC	CASSLPALNYGYTF
TRBV6-2/TRBV6-3	TRBD2	TRBJ2-7	many	TGTGCCAGCAGTGTGACTAGCGGGAGGGCCTCCTACGAGCAGTACTTC	CASSVTSGRASYEQYF
TRBV28	.	TRBJ2-7	few	TGTGCCAGCAGAGCCGGGGATGGGTCCTACGAGCAGTACTTC	CASRAGDGSYEQYF
TRBV2	.	TRBJ2-2	.	TGTGCCAGTACCGGGGAGACCGGGGAGCTGTTTTTT	CASTGETGELFF
TRBV7-2	.	TRBJ2-7	many	TGTGCCAGCAGCTTCGCGGGGACCTCCTACGAGCAGTACTTC	CASSFAGTSYEQYF
TRBV7-6	TRBD2	TRBJ2-3	few	TGTGCCAGCAGCTTAGCGCCTAGCGGGCGAGATACGCAGTATTTT	CASSLAPSGRDTQYF
TRBV20-1	.	TRBJ1-5	few	TGCTGTGCTAGAGATCCGTCTTCCTATAGCAATCAGCCCCAGCATTTT	CCARDPSSYSNQPQHF
TRBV5-1	.	TRBJ2-2	few	TGCGCCAGCAGCTTGGATCTGGGGGCGTCGAACACCGGGGAGCTGTTTTTT	CASSLDLGASNTGELFF
TRBV7-8	.	TRBJ1-4	few	TGTGCCAGCAGCTTACGGGAAAAACTGTTTTTT	CASSLREKLFF
TRBV20-1	TRBD2	TRBJ2-2	.	TGCAGCGGGACTAGCGAGAACACCGGGGAGCTGTTTTTT	CSGTSENTGELFF
TRBV15	.	TRBJ2-2	.	TGTGCCACCAGCCACGTGGACAGAAACACCGGGGAGCTGTTTTTT	CATSHVDRNTGELFF
TRBV25-1	TRBD1	TRBJ1-1	many	TGTGCCAGCAGAGGGGGCAACGCTGAAGCTTTCTTT	CASRGGNAEAFF
TRBV27	.	TRBJ2-4	few	TGTGCCAGCAGTTTATCTGGACACATTAACATTCAGTACTTC	CASSLSGHINIQYF
TRBV9	.	TRBJ2-3	.	TGTGCCAGCAGCGTAGAAGGGTTCGGCACAGATACGCAGTATTTT	CASSVEGFGTDTQYF
TRBV6-1	TRBD1	TRBJ2-7	.	TGTGCCAGCAGCGGGACAGGGGTCAGCTACGAGCAGTACTTC	CASSGTGVSYEQYF
TRBV11-2	TRBD2	TRBJ2-1	few	TGTGCCAGCAGCACCTCGGGAGCGGGAGTAAGTTCCTACAATGAGCAGTTCTTC	CASSTSGAGVSSYNEQFF
TRBV7-8	TRBD1	TRBJ2-5	many	TGTGCCAGCAGCGACAGGGACAGCCAAGAGACCCAGTACTTC	CASSDRDSQETQYF
TRBV5-5	TRBD1	TRBJ2-6	.	TGTGCCAGCAGCTTTTCGGGGACAGGGAACTCTGGGGCCAACGTCCTGACTTTC	CASSFSGTGNSGANVLTF
TRBV27	.	TRBJ2-3	.	TGTGCCAGCAGTAAAACCCCCGGAAGCACAGATACGCAGTATTTT	CASSKTPGSTDTQYF
TRBV6-5	.	TRBJ2-1	few	TGTGCCAGCAGTCACTACGAGGGTGCACGCGAGCAGTTCTTC	CASSHYEGAREQFF
TRBV25-1	TRBD2	TRBJ2-7	few	TGTGCCAGCAGTGAGACTAGCGGGAGCCAGGCGCAGTACTTC	CASSETSGSQAQYF
TRBV12-5	TRBD2	TRBJ2-1	many	TGTGCTAGTGGTCGGGGGGGTGAGCAGTTCTTC	CASGRGGEQFF
TRBV6-1	TRBD2	TRBJ2-1	few	TGTGCCAGCAGGGTTTCTAGCGGGAGGTGGAATGAGCAGTTCTTC	CASRVSSGRWNEQFF
TRBV4-3	TRBD2	TRBJ2-1	many	TGCGCCAGCAGCCAAGACCCCGGGGGGGGATACAATGAGCAGTTCTTC	CASSQDPGGGYNEQFF
TRBV29-1	.	TRBJ2-7	few	TGCAGCGTTGAGTCGGACTACGAGCAGTACTTC	CSVESDYEQYF
TRBV3-1	.	TRBJ2-7	.	TGTGCCAGCAGCCAAATAGGGAGCTCCTACGAGCAGTACTTC	CASSQIGSSYEQYF
TRBV6-1	.	TRBJ1-6	few	TGTGCCAGCGCGAAGGGTTCCCTTAATTCACCCCTCCACTTT	CASAKGSLNSPLHF
TRBV5-1	TRBD1	TRBJ1-2	few	TGCGCCAGCAGCTTTACCTTGGGGACAGGGGGGAACTATGGCTACACCTTC	CASSFTLGTGGNYGYTF
TRBV6-5	.	TRBJ2-1	.	TGTGCCAGCAGTTACTCCCACGGCCCGCTCTCCTACAATGAGCAGTTCTTC	CASSYSHGPLSYNEQFF
TRBV27	.	TRBJ2-7	few	TGTGCCAGCAGTTTAGGGGGAACCAAATACGAGCAGTACTTC	CASSLGGTKYEQYF
TRBV25-1	.	TRBJ2-6	many	TGTGCCAGTCGACTCTCTGGGGCCAACGTCCTGACTTTC	CASRLSGANVLTF
TRBV4-2	.	TRBJ2-1	.	TGTGCCAGCAGCCCAAGTCCGGGACCCTACAATGAGCAGTTCTTC	CASSPSPGPYNEQFF
TRBV30	.	TRBJ2-1	few	TGTGCCTGCGGACCCCAGAGCTCCTACAATGAGCAGTTCTTC	CACGPQSSYNEQFF
TRBV11-2	TRBD2	TRBJ2-2	.	TGTGCCAGCAGCGGAAGCGGGAGGAACACCGGGGAGCTGTTTTTT	CASSGSGRNTGELFF
TRBV4-3	TRBD1	TRBJ2-7	many	TGCGCCAGCAGCCAAACAGGGGGGAGCGAGCAGTACTTC	CASSQTGGSEQYF
TRBV20-1	TRBD1	TRBJ2-3	.	TGCAGTGCTCCCGTCCGTCCAGGACAGGGGATTACAAAAGATACGCAGTATTTT	CSAPVRPGQGITKDTQYF
TRBV20-1	.	TRBJ2-1	.	TGCAGTGCTAGACTCCTAGTCGTGGGCAATGAGCAGTTCTTC	CSARLLVVGNEQFF
TRBV19	TRBD2	TRBJ2-7	few	TGTGCCAGTAGTATCTCGGGGGGGACCTACGAGCAGTACTTC	CASSISGGTYEQYF
TRBV3-1	.	TRBJ2-1	.	TGTGCCAGCTCCAACCTATCCCAGACGCCGCCCTCCTACAATGAGCAGTTCTTC	CASSNLSQTPPSYNEQFF
TRBV28	TRBD2	TRBJ2-7	.	TGTGCCAGCAGCCCCCTCCACCTAGCGGGGGCCTACGAGCAGTACTTC	CASSPLHLAGAYEQYF
TRBV6-6	.	TRBJ2-5	few	TGTGCCAGCAGTCAATATGAAGAGACCCAGTACTTC	CASSQYEETQYF